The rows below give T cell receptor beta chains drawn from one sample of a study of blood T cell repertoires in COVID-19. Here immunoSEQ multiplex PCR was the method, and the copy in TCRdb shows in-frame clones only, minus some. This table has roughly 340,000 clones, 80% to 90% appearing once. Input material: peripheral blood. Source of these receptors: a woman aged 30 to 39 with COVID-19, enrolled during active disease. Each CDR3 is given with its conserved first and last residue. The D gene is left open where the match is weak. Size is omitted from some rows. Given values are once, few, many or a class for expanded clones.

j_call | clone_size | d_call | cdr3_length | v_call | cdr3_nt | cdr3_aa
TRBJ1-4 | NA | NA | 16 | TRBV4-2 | TGTGCCAGCAGCCCCCGTTCACTTGCAACTAATGAAAAACTGTTTTTT | CASSPRSLATNEKLFF
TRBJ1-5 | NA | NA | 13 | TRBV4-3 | TGCGCCAGCAGCCAATATAGCAATCAGCCCCAGCATTTT | CASSQYSNQPQHF
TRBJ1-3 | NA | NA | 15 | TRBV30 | TGTGCCTGGAGTAAGGGGCGTCGTTCTGGAAACACCATATATTTT | CAWSKGRRSGNTIYF
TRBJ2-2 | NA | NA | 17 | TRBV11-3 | TGTGCCAGCAGCTTAGATCATCTCAGGACGAACACCGGGGAGCTGTTTTTT | CASSLDHLRTNTGELFF
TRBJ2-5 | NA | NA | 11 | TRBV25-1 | TGTGCCAGCAGTGACGTTAGATCGAAGTACTTC | CASSDVRSKYF
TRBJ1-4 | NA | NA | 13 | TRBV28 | TGTGCTTCAGCAAGGCGGGTGGGTGAAAAACTGTTTTTT | CASARRVGEKLFF
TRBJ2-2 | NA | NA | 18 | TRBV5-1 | TGCGCCAGCAGCTCGAGAACGCTAGCGCCCGAAAGAACCGGGGAGCTGTTTTTT | CASSSRTLAPERTGELFF
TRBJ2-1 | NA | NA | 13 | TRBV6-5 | TGTGCCAGCAGCCCCGACAGTTACAATGAGCAGTTCTTC | CASSPDSYNEQFF
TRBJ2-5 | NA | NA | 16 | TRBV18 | TGTGCCAGCTCAGATCCCGGGACATCCCAAGGGGAGACCCAGTACTTC | CASSDPGTSQGETQYF
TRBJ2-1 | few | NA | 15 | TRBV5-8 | TGTGCCAGCAGCTTGGTAGGGGCCACGGCCAATGAGCAGTTCTTC | CASSLVGATANEQFF
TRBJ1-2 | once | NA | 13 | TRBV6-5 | TGTGCCAGCAGGGGAACAGGGTGGGATGGCTACACCTTC | CASRGTGWDGYTF
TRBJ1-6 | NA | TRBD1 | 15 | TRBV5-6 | TGTGCCAGCAGCGAAGGGGGCGCCGGTAATTCACCCCTCCACTTT | CASSEGGAGNSPLHF
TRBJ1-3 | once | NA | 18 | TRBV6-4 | TGTGCCAGCAGTGACGCGCGGCGGGGGCGAAGCTCTGGAAACACCATATATTTT | CASSDARRGRSSGNTIYF
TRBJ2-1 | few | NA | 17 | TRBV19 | TGTGCCAGTAGTAGTTCCCTCCGACAGCCCACCTACAATGAGCAGTTCTTC | CASSSSLRQPTYNEQFF
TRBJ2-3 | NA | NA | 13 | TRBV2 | TGTGCCAGTAGCTGGCTCATCACAGATACGCAGTATTTT | CASSWLITDTQYF
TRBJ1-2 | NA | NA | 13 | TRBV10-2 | TGCGCCAGCAGTTCCAGGGAAGATAAGGGCTACACCTTC | CASSSREDKGYTF
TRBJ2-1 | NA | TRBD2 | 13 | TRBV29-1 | TGCAGCGTCGGGACTAGCGGGGGTCATGAGCAGTTCTTC | CSVGTSGGHEQFF
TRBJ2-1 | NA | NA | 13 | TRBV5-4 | TGTGCCAGCAGCTTCGAAGCTTACAATGAGCAGTTCTTC | CASSFEAYNEQFF